Below, 19 T cell receptor beta chains from the same sample are listed, as sequenced in a study of early T cells in non-severe SARS-CoV-2 infection. TCRdb analysed the 5' RACE reads with MiXCR anew, one entry per CDR3 protein. This table has over 60,000 distinct CDR3 sequences, roughly a tenth appearing once. Sequenced material: whole blood. The receptors here all came from an adult who was a healthcare worker with PCR-confirmed SARS-CoV-2 infection or an uninfected control (not recorded which).

This clonotype was counted only a few times. The chain is built from TRBV7-2 and TRBJ1-6; D remains unclear. The CDR3 covers 14 residues. V was trimmed by 0 bases and J by 9 bases, leaving 9 bases between them. CDR1 is SGHTA, CDR2 FQGNSA, per germline. CDR3 nucleotide sequence: TGTGCCAGCAGCTTAGCCGGGGAGGGTTCACCCCTCCACTTT. Its translation is CASSLAGEGSPLHF.

This clonotype was detected many times. The CDR3 sequence is CSARDPAQIYGYTF. The CDR3 DNA is TGCAGTGCTAGAGATCCGGCCCAAATCTATGGCTACACCTTC. This chain links TRBV20-1 with TRBJ1-2; D gene ambiguous. Germline lookup yields CDR1 DFQATT and CDR2 SNEGSKA (reference sequence). V was shortened by 0 bases and J by 4 bases, with 12 bases between the two germline ends. The CDR3 has 14 residues.

This clonotype was observed a handful of times. This chain links TRBV21-1 with TRBJ2-3; the D call in the table, TRBD1, was not verified against the DNA. TRBV21-1 is tagged as a pseudogene. CDR3 length: 18 residues. CDR3 region: CASSKALSGTPAPDTQYF. The CDR3 DNA reads as TGTGCCAGCAGCAAAGCGCTTTCGGGGACACCGGCCCCAGATACGCAGTATTTT.

The table lists this clonotype with a few counts. The chain is built from TRBV10-3 and TRBJ1-2; D might be TRBD1 (5 bases). Trimming took 2 bases from V and 5 from J, leaving 12 bases between them. This CDR3 spans 14 amino acids. Germline assignment: CDR1 ENHRY and CDR2 SYGVKD. CDR3 residues: CAISEGALGYGYTF. CDR3 sequence (DNA): TGTGCCATCAGTGAGGGGGCCCTAGGGTATGGCTACACCTTC.

There are many counts of this clonotype. The V gene is TRBV7-9, the J gene TRBJ1-5, with no clear D. Germline V gene data show CDR1 as SEHNR and CDR2 as FQNEAQ (reference sequence). V lost 2 bases and J 1 base, leaving 3 bases between the germline ends. There are 13 residues in the CDR3. CDR3 sequence (DNA): TGTGCCAGCAGCTTATTGAGCAATCAGCCCCAGCATTTT. Translated: CASSLLSNQPQHF.

This chain's CDR3 is CSVIEQGIYEQYF. The CDR3 nucleotides are TGCAGCGTGATTGAACAGGGTATATACGAGCAGTACTTC. The chain carries TRBV29-1 and TRBJ2-7; maybe TRBD1 (6 bases). The CDR3 loop spans 13 amino acids. Deletions cut 6 bases from V and 4 bases from J, with 16 bases between. Germline loops: CDR1 SQVTM, CDR2 ANQGSEA.

This clonotype has a count of ten or more. This sequence joins TRBV20-1 and TRBJ2-3; D gene ambiguous. The CDR3 totals 12 residues. The germline V gene encodes CDR1 DFQATT and CDR2 SNEGSKA (reference sequence). Between the trimmed V and J ends, which lost 4 bases and 2 bases, there was a span of 7 bases. DNA for the CDR3: TGCAGTGCTATCCCCAACACAGATACGCAGTATTTT. It is translated as CSAIPNTDTQYF.

This clonotype was seen at least ten times. The chain recombines TRBV19 with TRBJ1-5, with 7 bases matching TRBD1. V lost 5 bases to trimming and J lost 2 bases; unmatched junction nucleotides: 9. CDR3 length: 16 residues. The germline V gene has CDR1 LNHDA and CDR2 SQIVND (reference sequence). CDR3 DNA: TGTGCCAGTAGTCTCCGGACAGGTCAGGGCAATCAGCCCCAGCATTTT. As protein: CASSLRTGQGNQPQHF.

The sample holds a few counts of this clonotype. The chain links TRBV7-2 to TRBJ1-6; D not certain. Germline lookup yields CDR1 SGHTA and CDR2 FQGNSA. The CDR3 is 15 amino acids. The germline V and J ends were trimmed by 0 bases and 8 bases, with 11 bases remaining between them. CDR3 nucleotides: TGTGCCAGCAGCTTAGCGCGCCAGTCCGATTCACCCCTCCACTTT. Translated: CASSLARQSDSPLHF. The full variable domain, in which reference TRBV7-2 and TRBJ1-6 provide the parts outside the CDR3, is GAGVSQSPSNKVTEKGKDVELRCDPISGHTALYWYRQSLGQGLEFLIYFQGNSAPDKSGLPSDRFSAERTGGSVSTLTIQRTQQEDSAVYLCASSLARQSDSPLHFGNGTRLTVT.

This clonotype was picked up a small number of times. This chain links TRBV2 with TRBJ2-7; 7 bases map to TRBD2. The length of the CDR3 is 14 residues. Per the germline V gene, CDR1 is SNHLY and CDR2 is FYNNEI. The V segment lost 7 bases and the J segment 4 bases; nucleotides outside the gene matches: 10. The CDR3 spells CASTLGRGPYEQYF. CDR3 DNA: TGTGCCAGCACCTTAGGGAGGGGTCCATACGAGCAGTACTTC.

This clonotype was recorded many times. This chain's CDR3 is CASSQYSGTGELFF. The CDR3 DNA reads TGCGCCAGCAGCCAGTATTCAGGCACCGGGGAGCTGTTTTTT. V is TRBV5-1 and J is TRBJ2-2; no clear D gene. The CDR3 extends over 14 amino acids. With 4 bases removed from V and 4 bases from J, the gap between germline ends came to 11 bases. CDR1 and CDR2 from the germline V gene are SGHRS and YFSETQ.

This clonotype was detected ten times or more. The V and J genes are TRBV7-9 and TRBJ2-7; 7 nucleotides agree with TRBD1. Germline CDR1 SEHNR, CDR2 FQNEAQ (reference sequence). The CDR3 totals 13 residues. V shed 8 bases, J shed 0 bases, and the junction held 4 bases outside the gene matches. In nucleotides, the CDR3 is TGTGCCAGCGGAAGACAGGGCTCCTACGAGCAGTACTTC. Translated: CASGRQGSYEQYF.

This chain joins TRBV5-6 and TRBJ2-4, with D uncertain. V lost 1 base and J lost 0, with 11 bases in between. The CDR3 totals 16 residues. Germline V gene lookup returns CDR1 SGHDT and CDR2 YYEEEE. CDR3 nucleotide sequence: TGTGCCAGCAGCTTGTTAGGGCTACTAGCCAAAAACATTCAGTACTTC. It encodes CASSLLGLLAKNIQYF.

The chain links TRBV5-8 to TRBJ1-1; D perhaps matches TRBD1 (5 bases). Germline V gives CDR1 SGHTS, CDR2 YDEGEE. The CDR3 spans 13 residues. The V gene lost 2 bases and the J gene lost 11 bases, with 16 bases spanning the gap. The CDR3 DNA follows: TGTGCCAGCAGCTTTGGGCTGGGGGTGGGTGCTTTCTTT. Protein sequence: CASSFGLGVGAFF.

This chain joins TRBV28 and TRBJ1-2; D not certain. CDR1 and CDR2 from the germline V gene are MDHEN and SYDVKM. V gave up 2 bases and J gave up 1 base, with 8 bases separating them. CDR3 length: 14 amino acids. The CDR3 protein is CASSLRAVNYGYTF. As DNA, the CDR3 is TGTGCCAGCAGTTTAAGGGCTGTTAACTATGGCTACACCTTC.

This clonotype was counted only a few times. DNA of the CDR3: TGTGCCAGCAGCTTGCCGGACAGAAACACAGATACGCAGTATTTT. It codes for CASSLPDRNTDTQYF. V and J are TRBV5-6 and TRBJ2-3; D possibly corresponds to TRBD1 (6 bases). The germline gives CDR1 SGHDT, CDR2 YYEEEE. V was pared by 1 base and J by 2 bases, with 11 bases between. The CDR3 runs 15 residues. The full variable domain, rest sourced from reference TRBV5-6 and TRBJ2-3, is DAGVTQSPTHLIKTRGQQVTLRCSPKSGHDTVSWYQQALGQGPQFIFQYYEEEERQRGNFPDRFSGHQFPNYSSELNVNALLLGDSALYLCASSLPDRNTDTQYFGPGTRLTVL.

The chain couples TRBV7-2 to TRBJ2-7, with 7 positions matching TRBD2. Germline CDR1 is SGHTA and CDR2 is FQGNSA. This CDR3 is built from 15 residues. With 5 bases clipped from V and 0 bases from J, the junction kept 7 bases outside the gene matches. For the CDR3, the DNA is TGTGCCAGCAGCCGGGAGGCTTCTAGCTCCTACGAGCAGTACTTC. Amino acids: CASSREASSSYEQYF.

This clonotype has more than one count but fewer than ten. V is TRBV29-1 and J is TRBJ2-3; D is unresolved. Germline values: CDR1 SQVTM, CDR2 ANQGSEA. The CDR3 is 12 residues long. Between the trimmed V and J ends, which lost 4 bases and 1 base, there was a span of 6 bases. The CDR3 protein is CSVGGRTDTQYF. The CDR3 DNA reads TGCAGCGTTGGAGGACGCACAGATACGCAGTATTTT.

This clonotype was counted ten times or more. The V call is TRBV29-1, the J call TRBJ2-7; the D is unclear. CDR3 size: 11 residues. Per germline, CDR1 SQVTM and CDR2 ANQGSEA. V lost 3 bases, J lost 5 bases, and 8 bases lay in between. CDR3 DNA sequence: TGCAGCGTTGAGAATAGTAACGAGCAGTACTTC. It specifies CSVENSNEQYF.